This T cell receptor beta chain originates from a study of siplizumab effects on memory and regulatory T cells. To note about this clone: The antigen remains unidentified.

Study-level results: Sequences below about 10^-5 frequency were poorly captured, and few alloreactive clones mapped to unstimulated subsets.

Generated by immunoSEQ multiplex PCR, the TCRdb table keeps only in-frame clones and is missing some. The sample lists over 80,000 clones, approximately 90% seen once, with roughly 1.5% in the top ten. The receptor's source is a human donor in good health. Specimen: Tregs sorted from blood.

The CDR3 coding sequence is TGTGCCAGCAGTTCTCCCTCGTTTGGGAACGAGCAGTACTTC. Protein sequence: CASSSPSFGNEQYF. V is TRBV28 and J is TRBJ2-7, with D unclear. CDR1 MDHEN and CDR2 SYDVKM come from the germline V gene. The CDR3 sequence is 14 residues long. V shed 4 bases and J shed 5 bases, with 15 bases lying between them.